This TCR beta chain is from a study of blood T cell repertoires in COVID-19. In the study's own analysis: By means of reference gene primer amplification, nucleated cell counts were estimated. TCRdb keeps only in-frame clones here, not all; method: immunoSEQ multiplex PCR. The V and J calls and the clone size are those of that table, but D and trimming were determined from the DNA. Of about 71,000 clones in the sample, roughly four fifths were seen once. Germline CDR1 MNHEY, CDR2 SMNVEV (reference sequence). The CDR3 covers 15 residues. With V trimmed by 2 bases and J by 1 base, 0 bases remained unmatched.

The clonotype comes from a man in his 70s with acute or convalescent COVID-19. Sequencing used peripheral blood. The gene calls are TRBV27 and TRBJ2-1; 9 bases fit TRBD2. CDR3 nucleotides: TGTGCCAGCAGTTTAACTAGCGGGTCCTACAATGAGCAGTTCTTC. Residues: CASSLTSGSYNEQFF.